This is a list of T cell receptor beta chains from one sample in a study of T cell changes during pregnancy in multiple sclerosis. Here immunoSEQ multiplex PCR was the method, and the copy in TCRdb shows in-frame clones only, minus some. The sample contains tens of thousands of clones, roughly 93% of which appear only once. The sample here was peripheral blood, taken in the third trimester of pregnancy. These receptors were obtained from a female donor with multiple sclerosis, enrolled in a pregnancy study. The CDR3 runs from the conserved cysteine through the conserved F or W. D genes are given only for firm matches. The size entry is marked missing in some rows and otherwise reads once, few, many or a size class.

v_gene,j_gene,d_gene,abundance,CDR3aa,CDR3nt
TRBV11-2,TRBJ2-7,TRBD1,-,CASSLGSGGYEQYF,TGTGCCAGCAGCTTAGGATCAGGGGGATACGAGCAGTACTTC
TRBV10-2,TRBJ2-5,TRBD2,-,CASRASGGQETQYF,TGCGCCAGCAGGGCCAGCGGGGGCCAAGAGACCCAGTACTTC
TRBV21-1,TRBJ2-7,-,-,CASSTIRVPYEQYF,TGTGCCAGCAGCACCATCAGGGTTCCGTACGAGCAGTACTTC
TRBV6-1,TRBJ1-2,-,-,CASTYGGLSYGYTF,TGTGCCAGCACCTACGGGGGGCTGAGCTATGGCTACACCTTC
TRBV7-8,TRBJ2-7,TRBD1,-,CASSSTGGEQYF,TGTGCCAGCAGCTCGACAGGGGGCGAGCAGTACTTC
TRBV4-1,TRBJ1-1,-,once,CASSQAADEAFF,TGCGCCAGCAGCCAAGCGGCGGATGAAGCTTTCTTT
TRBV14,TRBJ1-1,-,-,CASSQVATNTEAFF,TGTGCCAGCAGCCAAGTCGCTACGAACACTGAAGCTTTCTTT
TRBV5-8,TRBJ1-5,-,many,CASSLYGDSNQPQHF,TGTGCCAGCAGCTTGTACGGAGATAGCAATCAGCCCCAGCATTTT
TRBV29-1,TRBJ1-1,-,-,CSVDLGGAFF,TGCAGCGTTGATTTGGGGGGAGCTTTCTTT
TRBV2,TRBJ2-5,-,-,CASRQDVGRWVETQYF,TGTGCCAGCAGGCAAGACGTAGGGAGGTGGGTGGAGACCCAGTACTTC
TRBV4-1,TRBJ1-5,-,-,CASSQDGAMQPQHF,TGCGCCAGCAGCCAAGATGGGGCTATGCAGCCCCAGCATTTT
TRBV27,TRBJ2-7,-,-,CASSLGRTYEQYF,TGTGCCAGCAGTTTAGGCAGAACCTACGAGCAGTACTTC
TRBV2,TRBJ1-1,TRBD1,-,CASSYGQGVDEAFF,TGTGCCAGCAGTTATGGACAGGGTGTTGATGAAGCTTTCTTT
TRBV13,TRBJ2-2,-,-,CASSGTGGNTGELFF,TGTGCCAGCAGCGGGACTGGCGGGAACACCGGGGAGCTGTTTTTT
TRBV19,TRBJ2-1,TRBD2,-,CASSTSGGLYNEQFF,TGTGCCAGTAGTACGAGCGGGGGGCTCTACAATGAGCAGTTCTTC
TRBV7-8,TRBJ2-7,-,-,CASSLAQGGAASYEQYF,TGTGCCAGCAGCTTAGCGCAAGGAGGGGCAGCCTCCTACGAGCAGTACTTC
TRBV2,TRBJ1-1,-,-,CASRADTEAFF,TGTGCCAGCAGAGCGGACACTGAAGCTTTCTTT
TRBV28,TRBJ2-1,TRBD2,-,CASSKLAGGPNEQFF,TGTGCCAGCAGCAAACTAGCGGGGGGTCCCAATGAGCAGTTCTTC
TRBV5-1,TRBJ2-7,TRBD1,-,CASSSQTGLSSYEQYF,TGCGCCAGCAGCTCTCAGACAGGGTTAAGCTCCTACGAGCAGTACTTC
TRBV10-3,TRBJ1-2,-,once,CAISEGPLGGYGYTF,TGTGCCATCAGTGAGGGTCCGTTAGGGGGCTATGGCTACACCTTC
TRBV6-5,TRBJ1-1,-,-,CASSAKGVLNREAFF,TGTGCCAGCAGTGCGAAGGGGGTCCTGAACCGTGAAGCTTTCTTT
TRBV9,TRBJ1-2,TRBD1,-,CASSVGTGGSYGYTF,TGTGCCAGCAGCGTAGGCACAGGGGGAAGCTATGGCTACACCTTC
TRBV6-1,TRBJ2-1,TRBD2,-,CASSPLAGGYNEQFF,TGTGCCAGCAGTCCTCTAGCGGGGGGTTACAATGAGCAGTTCTTC
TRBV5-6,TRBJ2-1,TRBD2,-,CASSPMTGRGYNEQFF,TGTGCCAGCAGCCCTATGACTGGGCGGGGGTACAATGAGCAGTTCTTC
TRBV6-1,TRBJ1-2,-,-,CASSDAVAISRGYTF,TGTGCCAGCAGTGACGCAGTCGCAATCTCTCGTGGCTACACCTTC
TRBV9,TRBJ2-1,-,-,CASSVDAGGPLGNEQFF,TGTGCCAGCAGCGTAGACGCTGGGGGCCCCCTGGGCAATGAGCAGTTCTTC
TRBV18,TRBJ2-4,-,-,CASSPPEGGAAKNIQYF,TGTGCCAGCTCACCCCCAGAAGGCGGCGCGGCCAAAAACATTCAGTACTTC
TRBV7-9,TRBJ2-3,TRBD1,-,CASSIPKMGQISTDTQYF,TGTGCCAGCAGCATTCCCAAAATGGGACAGATAAGCACAGATACGCAGTATTTT
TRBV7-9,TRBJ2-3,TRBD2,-,CASSFLGLAAPDTQYF,TGTGCCAGCAGCTTCCTGGGCCTAGCGGCACCTGATACGCAGTATTTT
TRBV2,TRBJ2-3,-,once,CASSGLADTQYF,TGTGCCAGCAGTGGACTCGCAGATACGCAGTATTTT
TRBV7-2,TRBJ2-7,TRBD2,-,CASGGTSYEQYF,TGTGCCTCGGGGGGTACTTCCTACGAGCAGTACTTC
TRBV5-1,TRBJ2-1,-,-,CASQPPSWEHNEQFF,TGCGCCAGTCAGCCCCCCTCCTGGGAGCACAATGAGCAGTTCTTC